This record concerns one T cell receptor (beta chain) sequence. This entry is derived from a study of T cells in Graves' hyperthyroidism and ophthalmopathy. V lost 7 bases, J lost 5 bases, and 12 bases stayed unmatched. Germline CDR1 reads MNHEY; CDR2 reads SVGEGT. The CDR3 sequence is 16 residues long. RNA transcripts gave rise to amplified TCR beta CDR3 regions. TCR CDR3 regions were first amplified by RT-PCR with HTBI primers. TCRdb ran MiXCR on the multiplex PCR reads and lists one entry per CDR3 protein. The top ten clones hold 15% to 19% of a sample with roughly 700,000 distinct CDR3 sequences, around 16% of them seen once. In patients aged 18 to 65, hyperthyroidism was newly diagnosed, with duration under 2 months.

This chain connects TRBV6-2 or TRBV6-3 to TRBJ2-3; 10 bases match TRBD2. The sequencing sample was made of blood. The TCR was taken from a man aged 50-59 years with Graves' hyperthyroidism. As DNA, the CDR3 is TGTGCCAGCACTTTACAGAAAGCGGGAGGGCAAGATACGCAGTATTTT. Its translation is CASTLQKAGGQDTQYF.